The rows below give T cell receptor beta chains drawn from one sample of a study of identical twins. TCRdb analysed the 5' RACE reads with MiXCR anew, one entry per CDR3 protein. The sample records nearly 200,000 distinct CDR3 sequences, approximately 15% being singletons. This same sample was also part of a study on T cells expressing NK-cell markers.

The sample was CD8+ T cells sorted from blood. The receptors were gathered from a woman under 30 in good health. The CDR3 runs from the conserved cysteine through the conserved F or W. A D gene is named only where the DNA matches it firmly. Size is stated for part of the rows, as once, few or many counts, or as a class when the clone is expanded.

v_gene	j_gene	d_gene	abundance	CDR3aa	CDR3nt
TRBV6-2/TRBV6-3	TRBJ2-1	NA	NA	CATLSLASSYNEQFF	TGTGCCACCCTGTCCCTAGCGAGCTCCTACAATGAGCAGTTCTTC
TRBV30	TRBJ2-4	NA	NA	CAWSSEGLAKNIQYF	TGTGCCTGGAGCTCAGAGGGGTTAGCCAAAAACATTCAGTACTTC
TRBV4-3	TRBJ2-3	TRBD2	NA	CASSQLLASDTQYF	TGCGCCAGCAGCCAGCTACTAGCGAGCGATACGCAGTATTTT
TRBV5-6	TRBJ2-2	NA	NA	CASSLALNTGELFF	TGTGCCAGCAGCTTGGCCCTAAACACCGGGGAGCTGTTTTTT
TRBV5-1	TRBJ1-2	NA	few	CASSSTENYGYTF	TGCGCCAGCAGCTCTACAGAAAACTATGGCTACACCTTC
TRBV14	TRBJ2-7	NA	few	CASSQDVGSSYEQYF	TGTGCCAGCAGCCAAGATGTCGGTAGCTCCTACGAGCAGTACTTC
TRBV12-3/TRBV12-4	TRBJ2-7	NA	NA	CASQPQGSYEQYF	TGTGCCAGCCAGCCTCAGGGTAGCTACGAGCAGTACTTC
TRBV12-3/TRBV12-4	TRBJ1-4	TRBD1	NA	CASRLTGGREKLFF	TGTGCCAGCAGGCTGACAGGGGGGAGAGAAAAACTGTTTTTT
TRBV20-1	TRBJ2-2	NA	few	CSARFGGHGELFF	TGCAGTGCTAGGTTCGGGGGCCACGGGGAGCTGTTTTTT
TRBV2	TRBJ2-5	NA	NA	CASITGQQETQYF	TGTGCCAGCATAACCGGACAGCAAGAGACCCAGTACTTC
TRBV11-2	TRBJ2-5	NA	few	CASSFPSGETQYF	TGTGCCAGCAGCTTCCCTTCCGGGGAGACCCAGTACTTC
TRBV20-1	TRBJ2-7	NA	NA	CSASSGYEQYF	TGCAGTGCTAGCTCTGGCTACGAGCAGTACTTC
TRBV27	TRBJ2-1	TRBD2	NA	CASSFGGREGNEQFF	TGTGCCAGCAGTTTCGGTGGTAGGGAGGGCAATGAGCAGTTCTTC
TRBV4-1	TRBJ2-5	NA	NA	CASSQSLGGGETQYF	TGCGCCAGCAGCCAGTCCCTCGGGGGAGGAGAGACCCAGTACTTC
TRBV9	TRBJ2-5	NA	few	CASNPGLVGQETQYF	TGTGCCAGCAACCCGGGACTGGTGGGCCAAGAGACCCAGTACTTC
TRBV6-5	TRBJ1-6	TRBD1	few	CASSSLDRSYNSPLHF	TGTGCCAGCAGTTCCCTGGACAGGTCCTATAATTCACCCCTCCACTTT
TRBV6-1	TRBJ2-7	NA	NA	CATGAGRLTYEQYF	TGTGCCACGGGTGCGGGACGACTAACCTACGAGCAGTACTTC
TRBV6-1	TRBJ2-1	NA	few	CASSPTASGELAIYNEQFF	TGTGCCAGCAGCCCGACAGCCTCCGGGGAGCTAGCGATCTACAATGAGCAGTTCTTC
TRBV7-9	TRBJ2-1	NA	few	CASTGVGDEQFF	TGTGCCAGCACGGGAGTCGGCGATGAGCAGTTCTTC
TRBV24-1	TRBJ2-6	NA	NA	CATLPTVSGANVLTF	TGTGCCACCTTACCGACGGTCTCTGGGGCCAACGTCCTGACTTTC
TRBV20-1	TRBJ1-1	NA	NA	CSASARRTEAFF	TGCAGTGCTAGTGCCCGGAGGACAGAAGCTTTCTTT
TRBV6-5	TRBJ2-1	NA	few	CASSYSGVYNEQFF	TGTGCCAGCAGTTACTCGGGAGTTTACAATGAGCAGTTCTTC
TRBV11-3	TRBJ2-3	TRBD2	few	CASSPPLTSGGDTQYF	TGTGCCAGCAGCCCCCCACTGACTAGCGGGGGAGATACGCAGTATTTT
TRBV5-1	TRBJ1-5	NA	few	CASSSSGTRDQPQHF	TGCGCCAGCAGCTCCTCCGGGACGCGAGATCAGCCCCAGCATTTT
TRBV7-9	TRBJ2-1	TRBD2	few	CASSSLGTSGYNEQFF	TGTGCCAGCAGTTCTCTTGGGACTAGCGGTTACAATGAGCAGTTCTTC
TRBV10-2	TRBJ1-1	NA	few	CASRGSFETEAFF	TGCGCCAGCAGGGGTTCGTTCGAAACTGAAGCTTTCTTT
TRBV11-2	TRBJ2-2	NA	NA	CASSWMELNTGELFF	TGTGCCAGCAGTTGGATGGAGCTGAACACCGGGGAGCTGTTTTTT
TRBV12-3/TRBV12-4	TRBJ2-7	TRBD2	NA	CASSPSGGHYEQYF	TGTGCCAGCAGTCCTAGCGGGGGCCACTACGAGCAGTACTTC
TRBV7-9	TRBJ2-4	NA	NA	CASSPIYGKKAKNIQYF	TGTGCCAGCAGTCCAATCTATGGGAAGAAAGCCAAAAACATTCAGTACTTC
TRBV3-1	TRBJ2-5	NA	few	CASSQSFGTQETQYF	TGTGCCAGCAGCCAAAGTTTTGGGACACAAGAGACCCAGTACTTC
TRBV7-9	TRBJ2-7	TRBD1	NA	CASSSRDRGHEQYF	TGTGCCAGCAGCTCCCGGGACAGGGGGCACGAGCAGTACTTC
TRBV6-1	TRBJ2-1	NA	few	CASSEAGAMYEQFF	TGTGCCAGCAGTGAAGCGGGGGCTATGTATGAGCAGTTCTTC
TRBV4-1	TRBJ2-2	TRBD2	few	CASSRLAGSGELFF	TGCGCCAGCAGCCGACTAGCGGGTTCCGGGGAGCTGTTTTTT
TRBV20-1	TRBJ2-2	TRBD2	few	CSARAQRDSTGELFF	TGCAGTGCTAGAGCGCAGCGGGATAGCACCGGGGAGCTGTTTTTT
TRBV5-1	TRBJ2-3	NA	many	CASRRTDTQYF	TGCGCCAGCAGGCGCACAGATACGCAGTATTTT
TRBV20-1	TRBJ2-1	NA	few	CSARLALVDRLNEQFF	TGCAGTGCTAGACTCGCCTTAGTGGATAGGTTAAATGAGCAGTTCTTC
TRBV6-4	TRBJ1-6	NA	many	CASSRDGDNSPLHF	TGTGCCAGCAGCCGGGACGGAGATAATTCACCCCTCCACTTT
TRBV3-1	TRBJ2-7	NA	many	CASSQETNSIYYEQYF	TGTGCCAGCAGCCAAGAGACGAATTCAATTTATTACGAGCAGTACTTC
TRBV7-9	TRBJ2-2	TRBD2	few	CASSPGEGDTGELFF	TGTGCCAGCAGCCCCGGGGAGGGAGACACCGGGGAGCTGTTTTTT
TRBV10-1	TRBJ2-2	NA	many	CASSDGGRDTGELFF	TGCGCCAGCAGTGACGGGGGGCGGGACACCGGGGAGCTGTTTTTT
TRBV6-2/TRBV6-3	TRBJ2-7	TRBD1	NA	CASSGGQGVYEQYF	TGTGCCAGCAGCGGAGGACAGGGGGTCTACGAGCAGTACTTC
TRBV10-3	TRBJ2-7	TRBD2	NA	CAISISSGRAQGEQYF	TGTGCCATCAGTATAAGTAGCGGGAGGGCCCAGGGCGAGCAGTACTTC